This T cell receptor (beta chain) was found in a study of blood T cell repertoires in COVID-19. Per the original methods: Reference gene primer amplification in the assay estimated nucleated cell counts. Only in-frame clones appear in the TCRdb table, and some are missing; sequencing was by immunoSEQ multiplex PCR. V and J calls plus clone size are reproduced from that table; the DNA served to infer D and trimming. The sample lists more than 150,000 clones, approximately 87% occurring once. The ends lost 7 bases at V and 1 base at J; junction bases unmatched: 8. The CDR3 has 15 residues. Germline V gives CDR1 SGHTA, CDR2 FQGNSA.

The source is a woman aged 18-30 years who had recovered from COVID-19. Sequencing was performed on peripheral blood. J is TRBJ2-5 and V is TRBV7-2, with TRBD2 matching over 8 bases. The CDR3 here is CASTQFGGVQETQYF. Here the CDR3 DNA reads TGTGCCAGCACTCAATTCGGGGGGGTCCAAGAGACCCAGTACTTC.